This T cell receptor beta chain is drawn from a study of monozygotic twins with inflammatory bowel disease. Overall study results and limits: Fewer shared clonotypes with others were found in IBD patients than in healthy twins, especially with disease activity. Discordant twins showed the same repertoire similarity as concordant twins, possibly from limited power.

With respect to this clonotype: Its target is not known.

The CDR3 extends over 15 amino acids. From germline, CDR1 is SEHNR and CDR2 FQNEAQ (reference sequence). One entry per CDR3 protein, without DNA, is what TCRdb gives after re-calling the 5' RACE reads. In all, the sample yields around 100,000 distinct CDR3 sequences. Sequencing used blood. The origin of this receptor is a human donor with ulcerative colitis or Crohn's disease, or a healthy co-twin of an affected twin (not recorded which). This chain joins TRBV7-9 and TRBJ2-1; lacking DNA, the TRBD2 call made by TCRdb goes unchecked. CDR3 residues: CASSLGAASYNEQFF.